The clone carrying this T cell receptor (beta chain) was seen just once. Its antigen remains unidentified. Sequenced by immunoSEQ multiplex PCR; TCRdb stores in-frame clones only, minus some. This sample has 95,000 to 150,000 clones, with more than 85% found just once. CDR1 is SEHNR and CDR2 is FQNEAQ in the germline V gene (reference sequence). Deletions cut 1 base from V and 4 bases from J, with 10 bases between. The CDR3 consists of 14 residues. The sample belongs to a study of T cell responses to AZD1222 COVID-19 vaccine. Study-level information: Second doses at about 4 or about 12 weeks were pooled.

Whole-study findings and limits: Regions 160-218 and 743-854 held dominance among vaccine-associated CD4 TCRs, which spanned spike. Sampling that yielded the repertoires occurred only after the peak T cell response. Baseline seropositives among AZD1222 recipients totaled only five to seven.

V and J are TRBV7-9 and TRBJ1-2; D is possibly TRBD1 (5 bases). This clonotype originated in an adult in good health. This specimen consisted of peripheral blood, obtained on day 0 of AZD1222 vaccination. The CDR3 DNA follows: TGTGCCAGCAGCTTAGTCGGGGGAGGCTATGGCTACACCTTC. Its protein is CASSLVGGGYGYTF.